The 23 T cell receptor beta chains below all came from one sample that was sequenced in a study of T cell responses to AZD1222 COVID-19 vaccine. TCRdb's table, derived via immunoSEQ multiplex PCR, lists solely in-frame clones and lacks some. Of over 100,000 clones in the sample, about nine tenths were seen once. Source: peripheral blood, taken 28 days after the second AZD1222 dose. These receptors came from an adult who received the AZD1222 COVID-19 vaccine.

Here the CDR3 reads CASSPQSFRGVRGYTF. The CDR3 nucleotides are TGTGCCAGCAGCCCCCAGTCCTTCCGGGGGGTTCGTGGCTACACCTTC. The chain couples TRBV4-2 to TRBJ1-2; perhaps TRBD1 as D (5 bases). The CDR3 loop spans 16 amino acids. The V gene lost 4 bases and the J gene lost 7 bases, with 22 bases spanning the gap. CDR1 is LGHNA and CDR2 is YNFKEQ in the germline V gene.

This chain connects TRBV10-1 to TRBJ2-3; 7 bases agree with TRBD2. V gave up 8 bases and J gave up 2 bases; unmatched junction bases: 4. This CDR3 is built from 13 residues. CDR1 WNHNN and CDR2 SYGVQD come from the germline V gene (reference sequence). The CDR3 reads CASGGGFTDTQYF. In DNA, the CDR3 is TGCGCCAGCGGGGGGGGGTTCACAGATACGCAGTATTTT.

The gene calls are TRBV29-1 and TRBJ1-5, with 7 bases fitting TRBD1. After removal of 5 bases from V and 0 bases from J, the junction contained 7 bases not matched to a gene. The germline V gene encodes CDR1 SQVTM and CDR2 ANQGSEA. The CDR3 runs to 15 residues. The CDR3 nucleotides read TGCAGCGTTCGGAACGGACAGGCTAGCAATCAGCCCCAGCATTTT. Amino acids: CSVRNGQASNQPQHF.

The chain's CDR3 is CASSDRDSFNTEAFF. DNA of the CDR3: TGTGCCAGCAGCGACAGGGACTCTTTCAACACTGAAGCTTTCTTT. This chain joins TRBV5-6 and TRBJ1-1; the match to TRBD1 covers 7 bases. Germline loops: CDR1 SGHDT, CDR2 YYEEEE. The CDR3 is made up of 15 amino acids. J gave up 2 bases and V 4 bases, and 8 bases lay outside the gene matches.

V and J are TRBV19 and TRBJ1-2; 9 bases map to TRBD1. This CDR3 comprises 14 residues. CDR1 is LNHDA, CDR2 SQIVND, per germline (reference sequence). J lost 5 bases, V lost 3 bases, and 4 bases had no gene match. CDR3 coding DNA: TGTGCCAGTAGTATGGACAGGGGCAGATATGGCTACACCTTC. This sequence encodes CASSMDRGRYGYTF.

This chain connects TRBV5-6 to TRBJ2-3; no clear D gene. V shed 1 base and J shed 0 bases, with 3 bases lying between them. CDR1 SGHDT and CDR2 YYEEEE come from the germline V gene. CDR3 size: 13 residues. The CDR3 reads CASSLFSTDTQYF. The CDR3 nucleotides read TGTGCCAGCAGCTTGTTCAGCACAGATACGCAGTATTTT.

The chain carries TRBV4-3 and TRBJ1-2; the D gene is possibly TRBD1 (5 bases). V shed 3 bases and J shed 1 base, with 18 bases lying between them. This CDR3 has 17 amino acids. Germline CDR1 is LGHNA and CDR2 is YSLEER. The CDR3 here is CASSHSTRGGSNYGYTF. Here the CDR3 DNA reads TGCGCCAGCAGCCATTCGACAAGGGGAGGAAGTAACTATGGCTACACCTTC.

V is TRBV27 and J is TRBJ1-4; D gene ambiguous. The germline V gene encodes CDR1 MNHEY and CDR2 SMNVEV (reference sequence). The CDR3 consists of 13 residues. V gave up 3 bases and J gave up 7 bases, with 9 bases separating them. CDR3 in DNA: TGTGCCAGCAGTTTCGATTTGGGTGAAAAACTGTTTTTT. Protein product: CASSFDLGEKLFF.

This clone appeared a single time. As DNA, the CDR3 is TGTGCCAGTAGTCCCCGCGACAGGGGAGTTCAGCCCCAGCATTTT. Encoded protein: CASSPRDRGVQPQHF. This chain uses TRBV19 with TRBJ1-5; 8 positions match TRBD1. The ends lost 5 bases at V and 6 bases at J; junction bases unmatched: 9. CDR1 is LNHDA, CDR2 SQIVND, per germline (reference sequence). CDR3 length: 15 residues.

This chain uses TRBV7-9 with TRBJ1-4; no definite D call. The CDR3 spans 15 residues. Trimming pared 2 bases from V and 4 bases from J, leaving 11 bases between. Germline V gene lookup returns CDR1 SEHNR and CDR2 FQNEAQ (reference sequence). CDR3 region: CASSLPRRYNEKLFF. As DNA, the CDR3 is TGTGCCAGCAGCTTACCCAGACGCTATAATGAAAAACTGTTTTTT. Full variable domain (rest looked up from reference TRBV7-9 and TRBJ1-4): DTGVSQNPRHKITKRGQNVTFRCDPISEHNRLYWYRQTLGQGPEFLTYFQNEAQLEKSRLLSDRFSAERPKGSFSTLEIQRTEQGDSAMYLCASSLPRRYNEKLFFGSGTQLSVL.

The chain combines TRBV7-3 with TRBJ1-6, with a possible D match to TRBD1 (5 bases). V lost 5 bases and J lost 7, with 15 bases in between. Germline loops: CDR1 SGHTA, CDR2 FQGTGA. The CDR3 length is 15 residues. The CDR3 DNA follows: TGTGCCAGCAGCCTCGGGGGAAGGGGCAATTCACCCCTCCACTTT. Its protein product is CASSLGGRGNSPLHF.

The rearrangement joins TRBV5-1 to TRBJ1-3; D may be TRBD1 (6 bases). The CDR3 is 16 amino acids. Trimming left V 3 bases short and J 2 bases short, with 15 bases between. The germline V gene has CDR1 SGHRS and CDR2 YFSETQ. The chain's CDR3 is CASSYRQAGTGNTIYF. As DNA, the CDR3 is TGCGCCAGCAGCTACCGACAGGCTGGTACTGGAAACACCATATATTTT.

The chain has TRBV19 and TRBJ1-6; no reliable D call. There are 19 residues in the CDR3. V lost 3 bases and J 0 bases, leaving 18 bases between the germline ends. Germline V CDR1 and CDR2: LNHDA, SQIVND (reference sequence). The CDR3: CASSIGSFLGSSYNSPLHF. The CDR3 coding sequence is TGTGCCAGTAGTATCGGATCGTTCTTGGGGAGCTCCTATAATTCACCCCTCCACTTT.

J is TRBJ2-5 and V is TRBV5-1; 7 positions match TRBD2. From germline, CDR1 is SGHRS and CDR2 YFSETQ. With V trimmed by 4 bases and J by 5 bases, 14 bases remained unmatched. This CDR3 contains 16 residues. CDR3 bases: TGCGCCAGCAGCCCCGTTTTTAGCGGGCGGCGGGAGACCCAGTACTTC. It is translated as CASSPVFSGRRETQYF.

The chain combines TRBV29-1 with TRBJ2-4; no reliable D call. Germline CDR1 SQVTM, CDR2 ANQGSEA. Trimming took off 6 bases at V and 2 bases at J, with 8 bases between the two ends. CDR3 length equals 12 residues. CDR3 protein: CSVENSKNIQYF. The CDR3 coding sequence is TGCAGCGTGGAGAACTCCAAAAACATTCAGTACTTC.

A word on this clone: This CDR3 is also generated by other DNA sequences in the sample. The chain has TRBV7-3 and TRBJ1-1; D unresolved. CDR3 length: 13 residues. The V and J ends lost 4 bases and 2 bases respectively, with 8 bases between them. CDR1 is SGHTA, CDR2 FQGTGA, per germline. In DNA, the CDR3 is TGTGCCAGCAGCTCTACGAGAAACACTGAAGCTTTCTTT. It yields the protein CASSSTRNTEAFF.

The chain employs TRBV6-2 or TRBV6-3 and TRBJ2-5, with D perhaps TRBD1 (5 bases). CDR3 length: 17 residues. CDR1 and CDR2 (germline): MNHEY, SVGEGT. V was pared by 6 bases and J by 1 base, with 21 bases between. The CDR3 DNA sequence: TGTGCCAGCAGCAAGCGATTTGACCAGGGATTCCAAGAGACCCAGTACTTC. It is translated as CASSKRFDQGFQETQYF.

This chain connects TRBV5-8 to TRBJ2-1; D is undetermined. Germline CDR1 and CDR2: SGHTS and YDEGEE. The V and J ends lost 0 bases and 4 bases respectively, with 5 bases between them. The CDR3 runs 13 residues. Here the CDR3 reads CASSLVEYNEQFF. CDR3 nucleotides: TGTGCCAGCAGCTTGGTAGAATACAATGAGCAGTTCTTC.

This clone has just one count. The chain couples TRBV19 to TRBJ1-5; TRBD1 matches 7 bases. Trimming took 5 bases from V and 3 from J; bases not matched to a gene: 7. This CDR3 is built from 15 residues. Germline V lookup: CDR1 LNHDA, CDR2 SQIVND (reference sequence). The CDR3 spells CASSPQGTANQPQHF. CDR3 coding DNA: TGTGCCAGTAGTCCACAGGGGACTGCCAATCAGCCCCAGCATTTT.

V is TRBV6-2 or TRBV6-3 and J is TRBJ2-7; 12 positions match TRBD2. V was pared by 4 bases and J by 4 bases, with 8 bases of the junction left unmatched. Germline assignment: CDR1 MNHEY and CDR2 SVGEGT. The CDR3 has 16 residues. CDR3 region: CASSFGLAGIGYEQYF. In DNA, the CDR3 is TGTGCCAGCAGTTTCGGACTAGCGGGGATTGGGTACGAGCAGTACTTC.

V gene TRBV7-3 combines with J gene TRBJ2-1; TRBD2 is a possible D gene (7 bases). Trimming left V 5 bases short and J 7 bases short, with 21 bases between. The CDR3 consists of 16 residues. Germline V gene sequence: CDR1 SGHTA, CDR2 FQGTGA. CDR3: CASSIPSGGAGNEQFF. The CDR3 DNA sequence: TGTGCCAGCAGCATCCCTAGTGGGGGGGCTGGAAATGAGCAGTTCTTC.

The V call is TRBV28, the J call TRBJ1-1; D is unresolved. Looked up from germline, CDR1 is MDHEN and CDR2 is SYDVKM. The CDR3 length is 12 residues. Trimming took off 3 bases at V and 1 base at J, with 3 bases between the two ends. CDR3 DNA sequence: TGTGCCAGCAGTTTTCGGAACACTGAAGCTTTCTTT. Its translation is CASSFRNTEAFF.

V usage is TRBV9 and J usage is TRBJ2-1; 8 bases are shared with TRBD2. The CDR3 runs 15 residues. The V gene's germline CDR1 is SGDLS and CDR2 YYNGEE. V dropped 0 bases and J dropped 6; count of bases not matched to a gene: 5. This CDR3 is CASSVAGGAVNEQFF. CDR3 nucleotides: TGTGCCAGCAGCGTAGCGGGGGGGGCCGTCAATGAGCAGTTCTTC.